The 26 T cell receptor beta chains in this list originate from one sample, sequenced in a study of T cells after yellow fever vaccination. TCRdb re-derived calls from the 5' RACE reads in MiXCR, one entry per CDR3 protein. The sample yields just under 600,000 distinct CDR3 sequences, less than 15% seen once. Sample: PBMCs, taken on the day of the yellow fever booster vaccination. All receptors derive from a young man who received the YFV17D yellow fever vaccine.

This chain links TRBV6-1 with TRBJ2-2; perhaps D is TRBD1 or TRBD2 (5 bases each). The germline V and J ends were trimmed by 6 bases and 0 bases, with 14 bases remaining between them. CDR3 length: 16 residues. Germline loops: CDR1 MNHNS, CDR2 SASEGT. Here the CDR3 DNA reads TGTGCCAGCAGAGAGGGGCAGAACGCGAACACCGGGGAGCTGTTTTTT. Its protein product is CASREGQNANTGELFF.

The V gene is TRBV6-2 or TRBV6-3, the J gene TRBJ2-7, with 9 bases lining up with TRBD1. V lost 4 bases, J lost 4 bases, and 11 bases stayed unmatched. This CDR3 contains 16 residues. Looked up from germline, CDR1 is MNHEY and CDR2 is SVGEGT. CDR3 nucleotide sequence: TGTGCCAGCAGTTCACCTTCCCGGGACAGGGTGTACGAGCAGTACTTC. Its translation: CASSSPSRDRVYEQYF.

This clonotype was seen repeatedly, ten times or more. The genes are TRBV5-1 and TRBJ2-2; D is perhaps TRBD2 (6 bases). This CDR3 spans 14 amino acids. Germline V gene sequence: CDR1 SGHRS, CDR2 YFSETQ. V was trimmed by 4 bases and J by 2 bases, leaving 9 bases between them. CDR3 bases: TGCGCCAGCAGCCAGGGACTTAACACCGGGGAGCTGTTTTTT. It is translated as CASSQGLNTGELFF.

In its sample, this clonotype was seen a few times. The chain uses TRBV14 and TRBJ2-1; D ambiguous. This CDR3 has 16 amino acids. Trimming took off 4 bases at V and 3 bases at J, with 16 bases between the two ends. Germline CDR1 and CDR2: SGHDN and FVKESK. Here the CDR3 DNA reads TGTGCCAGCAGCCCCCTAAGTGGAGCCATCTACAATGAGCAGTTCTTC. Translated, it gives CASSPLSGAIYNEQFF. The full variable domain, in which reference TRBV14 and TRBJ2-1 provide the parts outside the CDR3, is EAGVTQFPSHSVIEKGQTVTLRCDPISGHDNLYWYRRVMGKEIKFLLHFVKESKQDESGMPNNRFLAERTGGTYSTLKVQPAELEDSGVYFCASSPLSGAIYNEQFFGPGTRLTVL.

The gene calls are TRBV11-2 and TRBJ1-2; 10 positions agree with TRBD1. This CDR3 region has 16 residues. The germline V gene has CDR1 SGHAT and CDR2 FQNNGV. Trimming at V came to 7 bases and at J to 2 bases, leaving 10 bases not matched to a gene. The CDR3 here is CASTISTGQGNYGYTF. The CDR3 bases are TGTGCCAGCACCATCTCTACGGGACAGGGGAACTATGGCTACACCTTC. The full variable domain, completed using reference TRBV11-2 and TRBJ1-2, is EAGVAQSPRYKIIEKRQSVAFWCNPISGHATLYWYQQILGQGPKLLIQFQNNGVVDDSQLPKDRFSAERLKGVDSTLKIQPAKLEDSAVYLCASTISTGQGNYGYTFGSGTRLTVV.

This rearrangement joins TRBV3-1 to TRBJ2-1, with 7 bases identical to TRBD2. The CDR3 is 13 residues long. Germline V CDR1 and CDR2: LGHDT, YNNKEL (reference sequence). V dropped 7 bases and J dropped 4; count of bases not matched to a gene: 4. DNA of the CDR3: TGTGCCAGCAATCCTAGCGGATACAATGAGCAGTTCTTC. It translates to CASNPSGYNEQFF.

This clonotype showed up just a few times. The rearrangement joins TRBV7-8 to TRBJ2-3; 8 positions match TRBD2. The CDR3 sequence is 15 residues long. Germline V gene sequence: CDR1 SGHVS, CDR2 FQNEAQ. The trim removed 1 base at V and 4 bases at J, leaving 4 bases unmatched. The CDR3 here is CASSLEREWPDTQYF. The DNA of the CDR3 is TGTGCCAGCAGCTTAGAGCGGGAGTGGCCAGATACGCAGTATTTT.

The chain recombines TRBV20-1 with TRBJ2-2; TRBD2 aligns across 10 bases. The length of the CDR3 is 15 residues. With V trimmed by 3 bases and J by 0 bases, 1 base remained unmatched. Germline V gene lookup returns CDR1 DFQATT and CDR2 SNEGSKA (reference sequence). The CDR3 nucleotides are TGCAGTGCTAGGCTAGCGGGAGCGAACACCGGGGAGCTGTTTTTT. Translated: CSARLAGANTGELFF.

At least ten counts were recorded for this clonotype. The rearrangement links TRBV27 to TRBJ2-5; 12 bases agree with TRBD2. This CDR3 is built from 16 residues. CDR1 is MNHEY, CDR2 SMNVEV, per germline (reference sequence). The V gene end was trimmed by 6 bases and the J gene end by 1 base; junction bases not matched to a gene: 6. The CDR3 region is CASSDGLAGLQETQYF. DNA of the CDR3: TGTGCCAGCAGCGACGGACTAGCGGGGCTCCAAGAGACCCAGTACTTC.

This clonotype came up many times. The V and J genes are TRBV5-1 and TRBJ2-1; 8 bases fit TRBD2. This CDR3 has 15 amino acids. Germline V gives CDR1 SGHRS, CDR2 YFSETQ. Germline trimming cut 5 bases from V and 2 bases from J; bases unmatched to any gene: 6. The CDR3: CASSPSSGPYNEQFF. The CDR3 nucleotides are TGCGCCAGCAGTCCATCTAGCGGGCCCTACAATGAGCAGTTCTTC.

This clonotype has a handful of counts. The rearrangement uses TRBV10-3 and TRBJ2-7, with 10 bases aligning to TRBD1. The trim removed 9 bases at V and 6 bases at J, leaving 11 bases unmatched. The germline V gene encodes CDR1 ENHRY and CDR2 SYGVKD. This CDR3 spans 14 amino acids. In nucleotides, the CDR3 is TGTGCCATTCGTACCGGGACAGGGGATGGCGAGCAGTACTTC. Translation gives CAIRTGTGDGEQYF.

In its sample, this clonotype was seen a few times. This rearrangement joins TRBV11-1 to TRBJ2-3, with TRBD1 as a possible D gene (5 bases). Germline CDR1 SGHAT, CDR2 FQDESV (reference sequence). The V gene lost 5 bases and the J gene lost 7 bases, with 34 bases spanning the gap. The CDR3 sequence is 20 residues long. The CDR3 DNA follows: TGTGCCAGCAGCCACTACCCAGGGTTTGGTAATACGGCGGAAGTTCATACGCAGTATTTT. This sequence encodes CASSHYPGFGNTAEVHTQYF.

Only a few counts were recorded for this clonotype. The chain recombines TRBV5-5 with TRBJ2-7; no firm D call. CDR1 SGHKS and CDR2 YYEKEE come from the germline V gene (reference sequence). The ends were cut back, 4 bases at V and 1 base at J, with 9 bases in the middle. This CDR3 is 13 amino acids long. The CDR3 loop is CASSGLHSYEQYF. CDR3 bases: TGTGCCAGCAGCGGCCTCCATTCCTACGAGCAGTACTTC.

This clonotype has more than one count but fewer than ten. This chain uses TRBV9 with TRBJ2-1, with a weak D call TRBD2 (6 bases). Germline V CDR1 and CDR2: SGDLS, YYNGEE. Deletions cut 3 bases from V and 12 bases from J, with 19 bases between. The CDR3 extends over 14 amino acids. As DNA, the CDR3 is TGTGCCAGCAGCGCCGGGACTCCTCCAATGGTGCAGTTCTTC. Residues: CASSAGTPPMVQFF.

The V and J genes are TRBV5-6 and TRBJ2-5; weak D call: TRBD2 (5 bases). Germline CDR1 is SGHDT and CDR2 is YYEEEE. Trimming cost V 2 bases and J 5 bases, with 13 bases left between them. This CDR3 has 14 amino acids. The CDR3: CASSLIANGETQYF. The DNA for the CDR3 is TGTGCCAGCAGCTTAATAGCGAACGGGGAGACCCAGTACTTC.

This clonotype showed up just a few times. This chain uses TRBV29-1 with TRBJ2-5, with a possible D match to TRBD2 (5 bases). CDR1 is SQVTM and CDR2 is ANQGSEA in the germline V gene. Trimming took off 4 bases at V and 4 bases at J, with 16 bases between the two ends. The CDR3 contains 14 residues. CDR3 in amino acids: CSVVGGLSGETQYF. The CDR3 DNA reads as TGCAGCGTTGTAGGAGGATTATCGGGAGAGACCCAGTACTTC. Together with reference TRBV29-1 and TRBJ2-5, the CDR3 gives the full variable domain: SAVISQKPSRDICQRGTSLTIQCQVDSQVTMMFWYRQQPGQSLTLIATANQGSEATYESGFVIDKFPISRPNLTFSTLTVSNMSPEDSSIYLCSVVGGLSGETQYFGPGTRLLVL.

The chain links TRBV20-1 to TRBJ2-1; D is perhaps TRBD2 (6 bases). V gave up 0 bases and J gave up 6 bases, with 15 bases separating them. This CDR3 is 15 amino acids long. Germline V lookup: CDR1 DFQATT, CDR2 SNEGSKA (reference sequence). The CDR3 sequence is CSARDPGGAVNEQFF. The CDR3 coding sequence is TGCAGTGCTAGAGATCCGGGCGGGGCCGTCAATGAGCAGTTCTTC.

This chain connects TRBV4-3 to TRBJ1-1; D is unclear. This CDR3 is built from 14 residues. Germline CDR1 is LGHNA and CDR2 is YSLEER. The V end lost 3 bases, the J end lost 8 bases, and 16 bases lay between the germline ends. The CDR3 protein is CASSHPGERGEAFF. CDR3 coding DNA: TGCGCCAGCAGCCACCCTGGGGAGCGTGGGGAAGCTTTCTTT.

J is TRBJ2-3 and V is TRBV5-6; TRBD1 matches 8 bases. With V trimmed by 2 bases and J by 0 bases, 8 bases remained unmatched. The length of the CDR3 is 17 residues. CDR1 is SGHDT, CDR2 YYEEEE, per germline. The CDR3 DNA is TGTGCCAGCAGCTTTAGCCCCGGGACAGGAAGCACAGATACGCAGTATTTT. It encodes CASSFSPGTGSTDTQYF.

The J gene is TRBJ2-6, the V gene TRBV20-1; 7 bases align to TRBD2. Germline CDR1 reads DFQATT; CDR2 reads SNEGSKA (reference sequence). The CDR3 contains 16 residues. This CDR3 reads CSSRASGNSGANVLTF. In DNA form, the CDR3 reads TGCAGCTCACGGGCTAGCGGTAACTCTGGGGCCAACGTCCTGACTTTC.

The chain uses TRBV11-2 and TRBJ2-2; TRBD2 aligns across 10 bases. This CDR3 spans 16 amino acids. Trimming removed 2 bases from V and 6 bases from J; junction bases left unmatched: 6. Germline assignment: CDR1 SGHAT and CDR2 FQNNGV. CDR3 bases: TGTGCCAGCAGCTTACGGCTAGCGGGAGAGGCCGGGGAGCTGTTTTTT. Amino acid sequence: CASSLRLAGEAGELFF.

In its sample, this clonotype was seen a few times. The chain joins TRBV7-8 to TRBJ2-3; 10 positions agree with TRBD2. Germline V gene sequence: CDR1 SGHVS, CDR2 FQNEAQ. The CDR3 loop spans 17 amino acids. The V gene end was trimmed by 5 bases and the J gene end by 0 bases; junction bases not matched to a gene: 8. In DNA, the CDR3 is TGTGCCAGCAGCCCGGCCGGACTAGCGGCTAGCACAGATACGCAGTATTTT. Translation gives CASSPAGLAASTDTQYF. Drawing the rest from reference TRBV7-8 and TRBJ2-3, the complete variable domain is GAGVSQSPRYKVAKRGQDVALRCDPISGHVSLFWYQQALGQGPEFLTYFQNEAQLDKSGLPSDRFFAERPEGSVSTLKIQRTQQEDSAVYLCASSPAGLAASTDTQYFGPGTRLTVL.

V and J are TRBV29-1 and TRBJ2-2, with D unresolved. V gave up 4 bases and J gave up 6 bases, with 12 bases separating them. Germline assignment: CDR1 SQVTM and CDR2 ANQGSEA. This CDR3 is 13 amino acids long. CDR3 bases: TGCAGCGTTGTCCGGGTGGATCCCGGGGAGCTGTTTTTT. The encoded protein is CSVVRVDPGELFF.

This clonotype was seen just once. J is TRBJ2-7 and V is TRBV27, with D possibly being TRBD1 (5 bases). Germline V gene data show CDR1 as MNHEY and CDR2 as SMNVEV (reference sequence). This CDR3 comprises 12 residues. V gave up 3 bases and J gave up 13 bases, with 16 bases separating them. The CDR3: CASSFLQGREYF. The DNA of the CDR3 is TGTGCCAGCAGTTTCCTTCAGGGTAGGGAATACTTC.

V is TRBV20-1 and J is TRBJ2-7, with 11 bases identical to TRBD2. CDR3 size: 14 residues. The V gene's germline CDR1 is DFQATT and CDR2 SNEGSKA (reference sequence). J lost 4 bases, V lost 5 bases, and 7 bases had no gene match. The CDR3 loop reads CSAATLAGGYEQYF. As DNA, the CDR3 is TGCAGTGCTGCCACCCTAGCGGGGGGTTACGAGCAGTACTTC.

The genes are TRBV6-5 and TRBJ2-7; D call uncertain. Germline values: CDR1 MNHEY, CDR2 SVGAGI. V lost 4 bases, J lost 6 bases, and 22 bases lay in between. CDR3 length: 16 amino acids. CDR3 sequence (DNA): TGTGCCAGCAGTTCCACGGGTCAAATCCCCCCCTTCGAGCAGTACTTC. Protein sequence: CASSSTGQIPPFEQYF.